This T cell receptor beta chain comes out of a study of blood T cell repertoires in COVID-19. Whole-study context: PBMCs, B-cell-depleted T cells, or T cells provided the cDNA or gDNA that made up the material.

This clone occurred a few times. With 1 base removed from V and 1 base from J, the gap between germline ends came to 16 bases. The length of the CDR3 is 17 residues. Germline lookup yields CDR1 KGHSH and CDR2 LQKENI. As processed by the authors: The authors estimated nucleated cell counts from reference gene primer amplification. Sequencing was performed with immunoSEQ multiplex PCR; in TCRdb, only in-frame clones are kept and a portion is missing. V and J calls and clone size are given by that table; D and trimming were obtained from the DNA. The sample yields about 150,000 clones, around 82% seen once.

The source of this sequence is a man of 80 years or more with COVID-19, enrolled during active disease. This chain uses TRBV18 with TRBJ1-2; D ambiguous. The sequenced sample consisted of peripheral blood. The CDR3 loop reads CASSPRLQWEGNYGYTF. As DNA, the CDR3 is TGTGCCAGCTCACCACGCTTGCAGTGGGAGGGTAACTATGGCTACACCTTC.